The next 31 T cell receptor beta chains were all read from a single sample in a study of beta chain features in type 1 diabetes. The sequenced template was cDNA made from the entire isolated RNA. Data came from immunoSEQ multiplex PCR; TCRdb stores just in-frame clones and leaves some out. The sample gives roughly 150,000 clones, roughly 9% of which show up once; around 0.64% is in the top ten. Study-level findings and limits: For Type 1 diabetes patients, all four CD4+ subsets carried TCRB CDR3s that were moderately but significantly shorter.

These receptors have no identified antigens. The sample was central memory CD4+ T cells from blood. The receptors shown here come from a woman in her thirties with type 1 diabetes.

There are a few counts of this clone. CDR3: CASSLALADTGELFF. The CDR3 DNA sequence: TGCGCCAGCAGCTTGGCGCTAGCGGACACCGGGGAGCTGTTTTTT. This chain uses TRBV5-1 with TRBJ2-2; 7 positions agree with TRBD2. Germline trimming cut 0 bases from V and 3 bases from J; bases unmatched to any gene: 2. This CDR3 comprises 15 residues. Germline V gene lookup returns CDR1 SGHRS and CDR2 YFSETQ.

This clone was recorded a few times. This rearrangement joins TRBV5-4 to TRBJ2-2, with TRBD2 identical over 8 bases. J lost 0 bases, V lost 2 bases, and 6 bases had no gene match. Germline values: CDR1 SGHNT, CDR2 YYREEE (reference sequence). The CDR3 extends over 17 amino acids. The CDR3 bases are TGTGCCAGCAGCTTAGGGATTAGCGGGACGAACACCGGGGAGCTGTTTTTT. It is translated as CASSLGISGTNTGELFF.

This clone was found a few times. The V call is TRBV15, the J call TRBJ2-1; 13 positions match TRBD2. Germline trimming cut 1 base from V and 8 bases from J; bases unmatched to any gene: 5. Germline V gives CDR1 LNHNV, CDR2 YYDKDF (reference sequence). CDR3 length equals 16 residues. DNA of the CDR3: TGTGCCACCAGCAGAGCCACTAGCGGGAGGGCCGATGAGCAGTTCTTC. This encodes CATSRATSGRADEQFF.

The rearrangement uses TRBV7-9 and TRBJ2-5; D is uncertain. The CDR3 is made up of 16 amino acids. The germline CDR1 and CDR2 sequences are SEHNR and FQNEAQ (reference sequence). The V end lost 2 bases, the J end lost 2 bases, and 15 bases lay between the germline ends. The CDR3 is CASSLHLVARQETQYF. The CDR3 DNA follows: TGTGCCAGCAGCTTACATCTAGTTGCTCGACAAGAGACCCAGTACTTC. Combining the CDR3 with reference TRBV7-9 and TRBJ2-5 gives the whole variable domain DTGVSQNPRHKITKRGQNVTFRCDPISEHNRLYWYRQTLGQGPEFLTYFQNEAQLEKSRLLSDRFSAERPKGSFSTLEIQRTEQGDSAMYLCASSLHLVARQETQYFGPGTRLLVL.

The chain combines TRBV7-9 with TRBJ1-1, with 8 bases that match TRBD1. V trimming: 5 bases; J trimming: 7 bases; junction bases outside the gene matches: 9. CDR3 length: 14 amino acids. In germline, CDR1 is SEHNR, CDR2 FQNEAQ (reference sequence). The CDR3 region is CASSILTGTGEAFF. CDR3 sequence (DNA): TGTGCCAGCAGCATCCTAACCGGGACAGGTGAAGCTTTCTTT.

This clone showed up just a few times. Other nucleotide sequences in the sample specify the same CDR3. The chain is built from TRBV2 and TRBJ2-1, with TRBD2 matching over 13 bases. The J segment lost 7 bases and the V segment lost 6 bases, leaving 6 bases of the junction unmatched. Germline CDR1 and CDR2: SNHLY and FYNNEI. The CDR3 length is 15 residues. CDR3 sequence reads: CASRRTSGSANEQFF. The CDR3 DNA reads as TGTGCCAGCAGGCGGACTAGCGGGAGTGCAAATGAGCAGTTCTTC.

The V and J genes are TRBV13 and TRBJ1-1; D is unresolved. V gave up 1 base and J gave up 4 bases, with 22 bases separating them. Germline assignment: CDR1 PRHDT and CDR2 FYEKMQ (reference sequence). There are 18 residues in the CDR3. CDR3 nucleotides: TGTGCCAGCAGCTTAGTACTGGGTGTAAGGACGGCGGGCACTGAAGCTTTCTTT. Translating gives CASSLVLGVRTAGTEAFF.

This clone has just a few counts. This rearrangement joins TRBV7-9 to TRBJ2-3, with D unclear. Per germline, CDR1 SEHNR and CDR2 FQNEAQ (reference sequence). The CDR3 contains 15 residues. Between the trimmed V and J ends, which lost 5 bases and 2 bases, there was a span of 14 bases. CDR3 sequence (DNA): TGTGCCAGCAGCCCCCTCCGGGTCGACACAGATACGCAGTATTTT. Amino acid sequence: CASSPLRVDTDTQYF.

The V call is TRBV5-4, the J call TRBJ2-5, with TRBD2 matching 7 bases. The CDR3 length is 14 residues. Germline CDR1 SGHNT, CDR2 YYREEE (reference sequence). Trimming cost V 5 bases and J 5 bases; bases outside gene matches: 9. Written as DNA, the CDR3 is TGTGCCAGCAGATTAGCGGGCGAATCTGAGACCCAGTACTTC. Amino acids: CASRLAGESETQYF.

This rearrangement joins TRBV9 to TRBJ1-4; D is undetermined. The CDR3 is made up of 15 amino acids. Germline loops: CDR1 SGDLS, CDR2 YYNGEE. Trimming cost V 4 bases and J 6 bases, with 16 bases left between them. The CDR3 DNA is TGTGCCAGCAGCCTCGGTTATGCCGGGGATGAAAAACTGTTTTTT. This translates into CASSLGYAGDEKLFF.

The rearrangement uses TRBV2 and TRBJ2-1, with 7 bases identical to TRBD2. The CDR3 length is 14 residues. The ends lost 10 bases at V and 5 bases at J; junction bases unmatched: 11. Looked up from germline, CDR1 is SNHLY and CDR2 is FYNNEI. The CDR3 spells CAILAVHTNNEQFF. Here the CDR3 DNA reads TGTGCCATCCTAGCGGTCCATACAAACAATGAGCAGTTCTTC.

The V call is TRBV5-6, the J call TRBJ2-7; no reliable D call. Germline-derived CDR1 and CDR2 are SGHDT and YYEEEE. The ends were cut back, 1 base at V and 3 bases at J, with 8 bases in the middle. This CDR3 region has 13 residues. DNA for the CDR3: TGTGCCAGCAGCTTGCGCAGTTTCTACGAGCAGTACTTC. Translated, it gives CASSLRSFYEQYF.

This clone has a single count. The CDR3 nucleotides are TGTGCCAGCAGTCTCAGGGTACGCGAGCAGTACTTC. Its translation is CASSLRVREQYF. The rearrangement uses TRBV7-2 and TRBJ2-7, with D maybe TRBD1 (5 bases). The germline V and J ends were trimmed by 6 bases and 6 bases, with 12 bases remaining between them. Germline V gives CDR1 SGHTA, CDR2 FQGNSA. The CDR3 is made up of 12 amino acids.

The CDR3 protein is CASSPLPQGNTEAFF. In nucleotides, the CDR3 is TGCGCCAGCAGCCCCCTACCTCAGGGGAACACTGAAGCTTTCTTT. The chain employs TRBV5-1 and TRBJ1-1; D is perhaps TRBD1 (5 bases). The germline CDR1 and CDR2 sequences are SGHRS and YFSETQ. V was clipped by 4 bases and J by 1 base, with 14 bases between them. This CDR3 region has 15 residues.

This clone was seen only a few times. The chain joins TRBV14 to TRBJ1-2; tentatively, D is TRBD1 (5 bases). Trimming removed 4 bases from V and 4 bases from J, with 16 bases in between. The CDR3 loop spans 15 amino acids. In germline, CDR1 is SGHDN, CDR2 FVKESK. Here the CDR3 reads CASSPGRGRGYGYTF. The CDR3 DNA reads as TGTGCCAGCAGCCCTGGGCGGGGCCGTGGCTATGGCTACACCTTC.

Only a few counts were recorded for this clone. The chain links TRBV5-4 to TRBJ2-5; maybe TRBD1 (6 bases). Germline CDR1 reads SGHNT; CDR2 reads YYREEE (reference sequence). The germline V and J ends were trimmed by 0 bases and 0 bases, with 12 bases remaining between them. The CDR3 has 16 residues. This CDR3 is CASSLGTGTHQETQYF. The CDR3, as DNA: TGTGCCAGCAGCTTGGGCACCGGGACACACCAAGAGACCCAGTACTTC.

This sequence joins TRBV7-9 and TRBJ1-2; tentative D call: TRBD1 (6 bases). V lost 7 bases to trimming and J lost 8 bases, with 17 bases between them. Germline values: CDR1 SEHNR, CDR2 FQNEAQ (reference sequence). This CDR3 is 13 amino acids long. This CDR3 is CASIPTGTMGYTF. CDR3 in DNA: TGTGCCAGCATCCCTACGGGGACAATGGGCTACACCTTC.

This clone has a handful of counts. The chain recombines TRBV29-1 with TRBJ1-1; 9 bases are a match to TRBD1. With V trimmed by 6 bases and J by 4 bases, 9 bases remained unmatched. From germline, CDR1 is SQVTM and CDR2 ANQGSEA. The CDR3 has 14 amino acids. CDR3 DNA sequence: TGCAGCGTAGAGCGGACAGGGGATGGCACTGAAGCTTTCTTT. Amino acid sequence: CSVERTGDGTEAFF.

This clone was seen a handful of times. The V gene is TRBV5-1, the J gene TRBJ1-2; 7 positions match TRBD1. The CDR3 extends over 14 amino acids. CDR1 is SGHRS, CDR2 YFSETQ, per germline. V was clipped by 2 bases and J by 3 bases; unmatched bases: 4. The CDR3 nucleotides read TGCGCCAGCAGCTTCCAGGGGGATGACTATGGCTACACCTTC. This encodes CASSFQGDDYGYTF.

This clone was seen a few times. The rearrangement uses TRBV10-3 and TRBJ1-1; possible D gene TRBD1, 6 bases. CDR3 length: 14 residues. Germline V gene data show CDR1 as ENHRY and CDR2 as SYGVKD. V was clipped by 6 bases and J by 4 bases, with 15 bases between them. The CDR3, as DNA: TGTGCCATCAGCCAACAGGGCGGGTTCACTGAAGCTTTCTTT. Translating gives CAISQQGGFTEAFF.

The chain combines TRBV30 with TRBJ1-5, with TRBD1 matching 9 bases. The germline gives CDR1 GTSNPN, CDR2 SVGIG (reference sequence). With V trimmed by 5 bases and J by 2 bases, 4 bases remained unmatched. The CDR3 length is 14 residues. The CDR3 is CAWDRGDRNQPQHF. The CDR3 region has the DNA TGTGCCTGGGACAGGGGGGATCGCAATCAGCCCCAGCATTTT.

The chain links TRBV5-1 to TRBJ2-7; possible D gene TRBD2, 6 bases. This CDR3 has 16 residues. Trimming removed 0 bases from V and 2 bases from J, with 15 bases in between. Germline values: CDR1 SGHRS, CDR2 YFSETQ. CDR3 amino acids: CASSLVSGSSPYEQYF. The CDR3 DNA is TGCGCCAGCAGCTTGGTCTCCGGGAGTAGCCCCTACGAGCAGTACTTC.

Only a few counts were recorded for this clone. One end of the junction does not line up with germline, which may come from a read error. The rearrangement uses TRBV7-7 and TRBJ1-1; D is undetermined. CDR1 SSHAT and CDR2 FNYEAQ come from the germline V gene (reference sequence). The CDR3 loop spans 13 amino acids. The CDR3 DNA follows: TGTGCTAGCAGCCCGGGTCTTAACACTGAAGCTTTCTTT. Its protein is CASSPGLNTEAFF.

The sample holds a few counts of this clone. V usage is TRBV2 and J usage is TRBJ2-1; the D is unclear. This CDR3 is built from 11 residues. V was trimmed by 5 bases and J by 4 bases, leaving 3 bases between them. The V gene's germline CDR1 is SNHLY and CDR2 FYNNEI. As DNA, the CDR3 is TGTGCCAGCAGTCTTTACAATGAGCAGTTCTTC. Encoded protein: CASSLYNEQFF.

In its sample, this clone was seen a few times. This chain uses TRBV2 with TRBJ2-7, with a weak D call TRBD1 (6 bases). The V end lost 8 bases, the J end lost 3 bases, and 11 bases lay between the germline ends. Per the germline V gene, CDR1 is SNHLY and CDR2 is FYNNEI. The CDR3 extends over 12 amino acids. CDR3 sequence: CASRRTDYEQYF. In DNA, the CDR3 is TGTGCCAGCCGAAGGACAGACTACGAGCAGTACTTC. The entire variable domain, with the rest obtained from reference TRBV2 and TRBJ2-7, is as follows: EPEVTQTPSHQVTQMGQEVILRCVPISNHLYFYWYRQILGQKVEFLVSFYNNEISEKSEIFDDQFSVERPDGSNFTLKIRSTKLEDSAMYFCASRRTDYEQYFGPGTRLTVT.

This clone was seen more than once but under ten times. The chain couples TRBV7-8 to TRBJ2-7; 8 nucleotides agree with TRBD1. Losses at the gene ends were 1 base for V and 1 base for J; bases not matched to a gene: 6. CDR3 length equals 16 residues. Looked up from germline, CDR1 is SGHVS and CDR2 is FQNEAQ. The CDR3 sequence is CASSLEGTGLSYEQYF. The CDR3 coding sequence is TGTGCCAGCAGCTTAGAAGGGACAGGCCTATCCTACGAGCAGTACTTC.

The table lists this clone with a few counts. The V and J genes are TRBV15 and TRBJ1-1; tentative D call: TRBD1 (6 bases). The CDR3 contains 14 residues. V was pared by 5 bases and J by 5 bases, with 15 bases between. CDR1 LNHNV and CDR2 YYDKDF come from the germline V gene (reference sequence). CDR3 residues: CATSPGVGWTEAFF. CDR3 bases: TGTGCCACCAGCCCAGGGGTCGGGTGGACTGAAGCTTTCTTT.

The rearrangement links TRBV29-1 to TRBJ2-7; a possible D gene is TRBD2 (6 bases). CDR3 length equals 15 residues. Trimming took off 5 bases at V and 0 bases at J, with 17 bases between the two ends. Germline CDR1 reads SQVTM; CDR2 reads ANQGSEA. The CDR3 loop reads CSVRTSSASSYEQYF. The DNA for the CDR3 is TGCAGCGTTCGCACCTCTAGCGCTAGCTCCTACGAGCAGTACTTC.

A few counts support this clone. The chain couples TRBV29-1 to TRBJ2-1; 7 bases agree with TRBD2. Germline assignment: CDR1 SQVTM and CDR2 ANQGSEA. V was pared by 2 bases and J by 9 bases, with 7 bases of the junction left unmatched. This CDR3 comprises 13 residues. DNA of the CDR3: TGCAGCGTTGAACTGGGGGAGGGAGGTGAGCAGTTCTTC. Protein sequence: CSVELGEGGEQFF.

A few counts support this clone. The chain is built from TRBV7-3 and TRBJ2-1, with D possibly TRBD2 on 6 matching bases. There are 16 residues in the CDR3. Germline values: CDR1 SGHTA, CDR2 FQGTGA. Trimming left V 6 bases short and J 7 bases short, with 22 bases between. For the CDR3, the DNA is TGTGCCAGCAGGAGAACCGGGTTGGAGGGCCTTAATGAGCAGTTCTTC. Its protein product is CASRRTGLEGLNEQFF.

This clone came up a few times. This chain uses TRBV5-1 with TRBJ2-2; maybe TRBD1 (5 bases). The ends were cut back, 0 bases at V and 3 bases at J, with 9 bases in the middle. CDR1 SGHRS and CDR2 YFSETQ come from the germline V gene. This CDR3 has 15 residues. CDR3 DNA sequence: TGCGCCAGCAGCTTGGGGACAACCGACACCGGGGAGCTGTTTTTT. Translating gives CASSLGTTDTGELFF. Using reference TRBV5-1 and TRBJ2-2 for the parts outside the CDR3, the full variable domain is KAGVTQTPRYLIKTRGQQVTLSCSPISGHRSVSWYQQTPGQGLQFLFEYFSETQRNKGNFPGRFSGRQFSNSRSEMNVSTLELGDSALYLCASSLGTTDTGELFFGEGSRLTVL.